This T cell receptor beta chain was sequenced in a study of OX40 agonist ivuxolimab in advanced cancers. Measured with immunoSEQ multiplex PCR; TCRdb has only the in-frame clones, and not every one. The sample lists about 37,000 clones, around four fifths occurring once. Trimming removed 1 base at V and 3 bases at J, with 3 bases between. The CDR3 covers 12 residues. Germline-derived CDR1 and CDR2 are GTSNPN and SVGIG (reference sequence). The rearrangement uses TRBV30 and TRBJ2-2, with D hard to call. The receptor comes from an adult with an advanced solid tumor such as melanoma, head and neck, liver or kidney cancer. The sequencing here drew on CD4+ or CD8+ T cells sorted from blood, taken in a trial of the OX40 agonist ivuxolimab. The CDR3 DNA sequence: TGTGCCTGGAGTGAGTACACCGGGGAGCTGTTTTTT. Translated: CAWSEYTGELFF.